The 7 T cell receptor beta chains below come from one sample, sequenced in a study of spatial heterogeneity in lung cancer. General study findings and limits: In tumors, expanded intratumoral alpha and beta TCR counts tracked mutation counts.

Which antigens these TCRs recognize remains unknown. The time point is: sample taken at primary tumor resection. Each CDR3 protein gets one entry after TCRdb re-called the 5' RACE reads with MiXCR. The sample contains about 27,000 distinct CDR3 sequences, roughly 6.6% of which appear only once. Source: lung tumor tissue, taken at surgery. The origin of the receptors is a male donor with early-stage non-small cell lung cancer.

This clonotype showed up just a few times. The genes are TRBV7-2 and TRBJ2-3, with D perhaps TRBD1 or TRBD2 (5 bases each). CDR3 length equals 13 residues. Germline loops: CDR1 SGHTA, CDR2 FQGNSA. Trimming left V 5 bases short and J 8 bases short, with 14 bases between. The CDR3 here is CASSRDVVATQYF. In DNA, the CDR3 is TGTGCCAGCAGCCGGGACGTCGTTGCTACGCAGTATTTT.

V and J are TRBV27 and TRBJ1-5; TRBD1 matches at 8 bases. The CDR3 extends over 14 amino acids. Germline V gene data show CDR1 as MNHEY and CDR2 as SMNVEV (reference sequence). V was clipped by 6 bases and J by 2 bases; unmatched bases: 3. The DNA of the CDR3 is TGTGCCAGCAGCCGGGGACAGGGCAATCAGCCCCAGCATTTT. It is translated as CASSRGQGNQPQHF.

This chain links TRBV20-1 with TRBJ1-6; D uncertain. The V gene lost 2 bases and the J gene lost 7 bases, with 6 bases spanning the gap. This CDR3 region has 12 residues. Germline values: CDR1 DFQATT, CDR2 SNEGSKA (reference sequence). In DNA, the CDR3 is TGCAGTGCTAGACAGAAAAATTCACCCCTCCACTTT. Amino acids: CSARQKNSPLHF.

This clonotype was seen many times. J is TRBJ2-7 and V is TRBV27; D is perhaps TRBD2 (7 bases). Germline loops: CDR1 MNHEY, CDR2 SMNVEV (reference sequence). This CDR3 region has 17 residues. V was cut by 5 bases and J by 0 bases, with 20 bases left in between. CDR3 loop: CASSPVGGGYSSYEQYF. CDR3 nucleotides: TGTGCCAGCAGTCCAGTGGGCGGGGGCTACAGCTCCTACGAGCAGTACTTC.

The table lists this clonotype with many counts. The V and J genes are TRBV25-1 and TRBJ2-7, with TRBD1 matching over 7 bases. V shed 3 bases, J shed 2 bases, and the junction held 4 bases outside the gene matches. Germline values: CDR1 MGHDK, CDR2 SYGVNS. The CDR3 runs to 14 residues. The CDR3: CASSDRDRAYEQYF. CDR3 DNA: TGTGCCAGCAGTGATCGGGACAGAGCCTACGAGCAGTACTTC.

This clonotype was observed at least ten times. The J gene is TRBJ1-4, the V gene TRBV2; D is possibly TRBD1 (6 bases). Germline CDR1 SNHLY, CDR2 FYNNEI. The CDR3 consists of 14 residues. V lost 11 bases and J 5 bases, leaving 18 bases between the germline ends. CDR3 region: CAGCKGQRNEKLFF. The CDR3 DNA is TGTGCCGGCTGCAAAGGACAGAGAAATGAAAAACTGTTTTTT.

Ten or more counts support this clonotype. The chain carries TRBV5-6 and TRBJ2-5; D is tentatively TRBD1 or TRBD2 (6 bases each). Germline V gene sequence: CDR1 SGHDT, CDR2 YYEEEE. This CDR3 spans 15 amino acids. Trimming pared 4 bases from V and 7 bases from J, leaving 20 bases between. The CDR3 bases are TGTGCCAGCAGCCCCGTGGGGGGCCGTTCGGGGACCCAGTACTTC. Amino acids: CASSPVGGRSGTQYF.